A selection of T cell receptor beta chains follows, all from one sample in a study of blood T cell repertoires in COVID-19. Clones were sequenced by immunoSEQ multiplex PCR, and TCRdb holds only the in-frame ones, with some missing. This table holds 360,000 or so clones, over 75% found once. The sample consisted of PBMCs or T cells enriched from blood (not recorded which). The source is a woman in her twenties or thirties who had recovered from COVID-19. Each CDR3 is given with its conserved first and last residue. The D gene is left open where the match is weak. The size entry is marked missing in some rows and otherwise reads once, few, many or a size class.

TGTGCCAGCTGGGCGAGAGGGCGATCCTACGAGCAGTACTTC	CASWARGRSYEQYF	.	TRBV27	TRBJ2-7	.
TGTGCCAGCAGTTACGCTACCTCTGGAAACACCATATATTTT	CASSYATSGNTIYF	.	TRBV6-5	TRBJ1-3	.
TGTGCCAGCAGCTTTCAGGGAGGATCTGTTGAAGCTTTCTTT	CASSFQGGSVEAFF	.	TRBV5-4	TRBJ1-1	.
TGTGCCAGTAGTAACTCCGGGACAGCCTACGAGCAGTACTTC	CASSNSGTAYEQYF	.	TRBV19	TRBJ2-7	TRBD1
TGTGCCAGCATCCCTGAGGGCACAGATACGCAGTATTTT	CASIPEGTDTQYF	.	TRBV13	TRBJ2-3	.
TGTGCCAGCAGTGACAGGGCCTACGAGCAGTACTTC	CASSDRAYEQYF	.	TRBV12-3/TRBV12-4	TRBJ2-7	TRBD1
TGTGCCAGCAGCAGATCGACAGGGGGGTACAATGAGCAGTTCTTC	CASSRSTGGYNEQFF	.	TRBV7-9	TRBJ2-1	TRBD1
TGTGCCAGTAGTCTCGACACTTGGGCCTACGAGCAGTACTTC	CASSLDTWAYEQYF	.	TRBV19	TRBJ2-7	.
TGTGCCAGCACCGGACTAGCGGGACCCGAGCAGTACTTC	CASTGLAGPEQYF	.	TRBV28	TRBJ2-7	TRBD2
TGTGCCAGCAGCTTTAGGGGGGAGACCCAGTACTTC	CASSFRGETQYF	.	TRBV7-8	TRBJ2-5	.
TGTGCCAGCAGCTCCAGGGGGCCGGAGCTCTTTTACGAGCAGTACTTC	CASSSRGPELFYEQYF	.	TRBV7-9	TRBJ2-7	TRBD1
TGTGCCAGCAGCTCCGGGGTAGCGGGAGGTCGCGGGGAGCTGTTTTTT	CASSSGVAGGRGELFF	once	TRBV7-9	TRBJ2-2	TRBD2
TGCGCCAGCAGCTTCGATCTAGCGGCGTCCTACAATGAGCAGTTCTTC	CASSFDLAASYNEQFF	.	TRBV5-1	TRBJ2-1	TRBD2
TGTGCCAGCAGCTTACAAGCGACCGTCTACGAGCAGTACTTC	CASSLQATVYEQYF	once	TRBV11-2	TRBJ2-7	.
TGTGCCAGTAGTATTTGGCAGCCTTCCGGAGGGCCCCAGCATTTT	CASSIWQPSGGPQHF	.	TRBV19	TRBJ1-5	.
TGTGCCATCCTACAGGGGGCAAGAAATTCACCCCTCCACTTT	CAILQGARNSPLHF	.	TRBV28	TRBJ1-6	TRBD1
TGTGCCAGCAGTATGAGCGGGAGAAGCTCCTACGAGCAGTACTTC	CASSMSGRSSYEQYF	.	TRBV3-1/TRBV3-2	TRBJ2-7	TRBD2
TGTGCCACCAGCAGAGATCGGAGGGCGGTGGCACTGAATGAAAAACTGTTTTTT	CATSRDRRAVALNEKLFF	.	TRBV15	TRBJ1-4	.
TGTGCCAGCAGCGTAGGCCTAGCGGGGGAGGTTGCGGAGACCCAGTACTTC	CASSVGLAGEVAETQYF	.	TRBV9	TRBJ2-5	TRBD2
TGTGCCACCGGAGAGGGACAGGGGGCCGCAGATACGCAGTATTTT	CATGEGQGAADTQYF	.	TRBV15	TRBJ2-3	TRBD1
TGTGCCAGCAGTGGGGACAAGACCTACGAGCAGTACTTC	CASSGDKTYEQYF	.	TRBV25-1	TRBJ2-7	.
TGCGCCAGCAGCCAACTAGGGAACACCGGGGAGCTGTTTTTT	CASSQLGNTGELFF	few	TRBV4-1	TRBJ2-2	.
TGTGCCAGCAGCTTAGTGACAGGGGGCGTCGATGGCTACACCTTC	CASSLVTGGVDGYTF	once	TRBV11-2	TRBJ1-2	TRBD1
TGTGCCAGCAGCGGACAGGAGTGGGATCAGCCCCAGCATTTT	CASSGQEWDQPQHF	.	TRBV9	TRBJ1-5	.
TGTGCCAGCAGCTCGCCAGGGGGCGCGACTGAAAAACTGTTTTTT	CASSSPGGATEKLFF	.	TRBV5-6	TRBJ1-4	TRBD1
TGTGCCAGCCGAATAGGACAGGGCATTGAGAACTTC	CASRIGQGIENF	.	TRBV2	TRBJ2-7	TRBD1
TGTGCCAGCAGCCAGGGACAGGGCCCTACCCAGCCCCAGCATTTT	CASSQGQGPTQPQHF	.	TRBV5-6	TRBJ1-5	TRBD1
TGCGCCAGCAGCTTGGTGGTTGACAATATTCAGTACTTC	CASSLVVDNIQYF	.	TRBV5-1	TRBJ2-4	.
TGCGCCAGCAGCCCAACCCCCCCAGGGGGTGATAAAGATACGCAGTATTTT	CASSPTPPGGDKDTQYF	.	TRBV4-1	TRBJ2-3	TRBD1
TGCGCCAGCAGCTTAGGAGGGAATAGCAATCAGCCCCAGCATTTT	CASSLGGNSNQPQHF	.	TRBV5-1	TRBJ1-5	.
TGTGCCAGCGGCAGACAGGGGACCAATTCACCCCTCCACTTT	CASGRQGTNSPLHF	.	TRBV6-5	TRBJ1-6	TRBD1
TGTGCCAGCAGTCCGTTGGACAGCCAAAACTATGGCTACACCTTC	CASSPLDSQNYGYTF	.	TRBV6-5	TRBJ1-2	.
TGTGCCAGCACTGTAAGGGGGGGCCATCAGCCCCAGCATTTT	CASTVRGGHQPQHF	.	TRBV27	TRBJ1-5	.
TGCGCCAGCAGCTCTTATAGCGGGACGACCTACGAGCAGTACTTC	CASSSYSGTTYEQYF	.	TRBV5-1	TRBJ2-7	TRBD2
TGTGCTAGTGGTTTGAACGACAGGAGCAATCAGCCCCAGCATTTT	CASGLNDRSNQPQHF	.	TRBV12-5	TRBJ1-5	.
TGTGCCAGCAGCGGGGGACAGTTAGAGGAGCAGTACTTC	CASSGGQLEEQYF	.	TRBV27	TRBJ2-7	.
TGTGCCAGCCACCGGGGACAGGTATACAATGAGCAGTTCTTC	CASHRGQVYNEQFF	.	TRBV19	TRBJ2-1	TRBD1
TGTGCCGCAGGGACTAGCGGGACAGATACGCAGTATTTT	CAAGTSGTDTQYF	.	TRBV27	TRBJ2-3	TRBD2
TGTGCCAGCAGTCCCCAGAACGGGGTATTTTCACCCCTCCACTTT	CASSPQNGVFSPLHF	.	TRBV28	TRBJ1-6	.
TGTGCCAGCAGCTTTAATCTTCGCGAGGCAGAAGCCGGGGAGCTGTTTTTT	CASSFNLREAEAGELFF	.	TRBV11-2	TRBJ2-2	.
TGTGCCAGCAGCTGGGGACTAGCGGGAGAAGCGGAGGAGCTGTTTTTT	CASSWGLAGEAEELFF	.	TRBV27	TRBJ2-2	TRBD2
TGTGCCAGCAGCTTGTTATACTTGAGCTCCTATAATTCACCCCTCCACTTT	CASSLLYLSSYNSPLHF	.	TRBV7-2	TRBJ1-6	.
TGTGCCAGCAGCTTATTGGCGGGAGGGCCCAATGAGCAGTTCTTC	CASSLLAGGPNEQFF	.	TRBV11-2	TRBJ2-1	TRBD2
TGTGCCAGCAGCGCAACAGGGAAGGGCTACACCTTC	CASSATGKGYTF	.	TRBV21-1	TRBJ1-2	.
TGTGCCACCAGTGCCCTGGACAGGCCTAATCAGCCCCAGCATTTT	CATSALDRPNQPQHF	.	TRBV24-1	TRBJ1-5	TRBD1
TGTGCCAGCGGGACAGGGGATGGCCCCTCCTACGAGCAGTACTTC	CASGTGDGPSYEQYF	once	TRBV25-1	TRBJ2-7	TRBD1
TGCGCCAGCCCAGTTCGCGGGCCCCAGCATTTT	CASPVRGPQHF	.	TRBV10-1	TRBJ1-5	.
TGTGCCAGCGTGCAGCGGAGCACAGATACGCAGTATTTT	CASVQRSTDTQYF	.	TRBV5-8	TRBJ2-3	.
TGTGCCAGCAGTTCATGGACTAGCGGGAGTTACGAGCAGTACTTC	CASSSWTSGSYEQYF	.	TRBV27	TRBJ2-7	TRBD2
TGTGCCAGCAGCTTAGAGGGCCGCGACGGGGAGCTGTTTTTT	CASSLEGRDGELFF	.	TRBV11-2	TRBJ2-2	.
TGCGCCAGCAGCCCACCAAGGGCTAGCGGGAGGGCAGACTACAATGAGCAGTTCTTC	CASSPPRASGRADYNEQFF	.	TRBV5-1	TRBJ2-1	TRBD2
TGTGCCAGCAGTACTACAGGGCTCTCTGGAAACACCATATATTTT	CASSTTGLSGNTIYF	.	TRBV7-9	TRBJ1-3	.
TGTGCCAGCACGGAGGTGAACACTGAAGCTTTCTTT	CASTEVNTEAFF	.	TRBV6-6	TRBJ1-1	.
TGTGCCAGCAGCCAAGGTTACTTTTACGAAGCTTTCTTT	CASSQGYFYEAFF	.	TRBV14	TRBJ1-1	.
TGTGCCAGCAGTTACTTGGGACTAGCGGGAGGAGAGACCCAGTACTTC	CASSYLGLAGGETQYF	.	TRBV27	TRBJ2-5	TRBD2